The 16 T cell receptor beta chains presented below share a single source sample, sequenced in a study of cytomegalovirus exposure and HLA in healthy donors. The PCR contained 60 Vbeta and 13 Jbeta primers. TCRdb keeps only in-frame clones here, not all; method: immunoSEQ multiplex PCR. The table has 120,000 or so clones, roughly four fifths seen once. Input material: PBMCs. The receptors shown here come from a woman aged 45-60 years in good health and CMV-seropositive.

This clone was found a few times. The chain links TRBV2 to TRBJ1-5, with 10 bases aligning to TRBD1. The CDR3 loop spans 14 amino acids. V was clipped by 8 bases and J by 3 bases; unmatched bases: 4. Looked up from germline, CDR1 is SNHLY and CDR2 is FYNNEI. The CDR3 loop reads CASSGTGVNQPQHF. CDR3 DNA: TGTGCCAGCTCCGGGACAGGGGTCAATCAGCCCCAGCATTTT.

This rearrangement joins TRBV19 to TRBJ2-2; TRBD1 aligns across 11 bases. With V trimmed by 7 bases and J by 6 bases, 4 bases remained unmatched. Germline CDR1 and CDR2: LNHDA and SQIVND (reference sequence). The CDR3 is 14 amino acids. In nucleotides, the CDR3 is TGTGCCAGTATAGGGACAGGGGGGTCCGGGGAGCTGTTTTTT. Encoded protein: CASIGTGGSGELFF.

DNA for the CDR3: TGTGCCAGCAGCGCCTCAGGACAGGGAGATCAGCCCCAGCATTTT. Translation: CASSASGQGDQPQHF. The rearrangement uses TRBV9 and TRBJ1-5, with 8 bases identical to TRBD1. Germline V gene data show CDR1 as SGDLS and CDR2 as YYNGEE. Trimming at V came to 3 bases and at J to 5 bases, leaving 7 bases not matched to a gene. CDR3 size: 15 residues. Based on the CDR3 plus reference TRBV9 and TRBJ1-5, the full variable domain is DSGVTQTPKHLITATGQRVTLRCSPRSGDLSVYWYQQSLDQGLQFLIQYYNGEERAKGNILERFSAQQFPDLHSELNLSSLELGDSALYFCASSASGQGDQPQHFGDGTRLSIL.

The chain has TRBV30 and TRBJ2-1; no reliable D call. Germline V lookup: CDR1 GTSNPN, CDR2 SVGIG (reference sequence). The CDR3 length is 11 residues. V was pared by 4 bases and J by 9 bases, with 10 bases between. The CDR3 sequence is CAWNINVEQFF. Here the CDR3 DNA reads TGTGCCTGGAATATTAATGTTGAGCAGTTCTTC.

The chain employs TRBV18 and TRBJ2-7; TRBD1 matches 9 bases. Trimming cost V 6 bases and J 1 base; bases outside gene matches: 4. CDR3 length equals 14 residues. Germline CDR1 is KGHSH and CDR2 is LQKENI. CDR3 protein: CASSPDRGSYEQYF. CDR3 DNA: TGTGCCAGCTCGCCCGACAGGGGGTCCTACGAGCAGTACTTC.

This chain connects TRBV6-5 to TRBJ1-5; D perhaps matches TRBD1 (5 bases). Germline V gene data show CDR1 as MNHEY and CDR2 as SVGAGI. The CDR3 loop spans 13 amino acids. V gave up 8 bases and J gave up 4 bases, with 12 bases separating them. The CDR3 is CASGQAPNQPQHF. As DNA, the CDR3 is TGTGCCAGCGGACAAGCTCCGAATCAGCCCCAGCATTTT.

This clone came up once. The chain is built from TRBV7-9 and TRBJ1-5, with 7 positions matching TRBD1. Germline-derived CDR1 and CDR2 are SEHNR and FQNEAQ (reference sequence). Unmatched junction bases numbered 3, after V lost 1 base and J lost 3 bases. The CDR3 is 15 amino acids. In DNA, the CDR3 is TGTGCCAGCAGCTTAGGAACAGGGGACAATCAGCCCCAGCATTTT. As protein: CASSLGTGDNQPQHF.

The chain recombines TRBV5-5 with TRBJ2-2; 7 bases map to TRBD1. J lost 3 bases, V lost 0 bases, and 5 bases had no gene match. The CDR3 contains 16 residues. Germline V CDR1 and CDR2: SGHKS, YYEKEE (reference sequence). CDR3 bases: TGTGCCAGCAGCTTGGGTCAGGGGGTCGACACCGGGGAGCTGTTTTTT. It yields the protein CASSLGQGVDTGELFF. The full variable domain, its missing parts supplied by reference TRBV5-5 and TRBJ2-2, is DAGVTQSPTHLIKTRGQQVTLRCSPISGHKSVSWYQQVLGQGPQFIFQYYEKEERGRGNFPDRFSARQFPNYSSELNVNALLLGDSALYLCASSLGQGVDTGELFFGEGSRLTVL.

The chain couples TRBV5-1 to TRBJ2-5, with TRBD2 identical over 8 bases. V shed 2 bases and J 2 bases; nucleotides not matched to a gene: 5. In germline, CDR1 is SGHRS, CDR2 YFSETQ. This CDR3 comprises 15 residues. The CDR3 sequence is CASSFGGGRQETQYF. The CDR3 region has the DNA TGCGCCAGCAGCTTCGGGGGGGGAAGGCAAGAGACCCAGTACTTC.

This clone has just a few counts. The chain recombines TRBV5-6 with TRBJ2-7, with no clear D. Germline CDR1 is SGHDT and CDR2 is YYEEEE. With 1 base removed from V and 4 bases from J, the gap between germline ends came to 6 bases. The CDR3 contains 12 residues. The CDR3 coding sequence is TGTGCCAGCAGCTTGCAGGTTTACGAGCAGTACTTC. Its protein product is CASSLQVYEQYF.

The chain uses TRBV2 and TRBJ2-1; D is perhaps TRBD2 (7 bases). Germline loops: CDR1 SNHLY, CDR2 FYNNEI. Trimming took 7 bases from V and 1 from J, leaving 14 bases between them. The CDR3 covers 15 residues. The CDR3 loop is CASKGGAGSYNEQFF. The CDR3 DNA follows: TGTGCCAGCAAGGGGGGAGCGGGGTCCTACAATGAGCAGTTCTTC. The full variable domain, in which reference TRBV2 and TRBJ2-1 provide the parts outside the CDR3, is EPEVTQTPSHQVTQMGQEVILRCVPISNHLYFYWYRQILGQKVEFLVSFYNNEISEKSEIFDDQFSVERPDGSNFTLKIRSTKLEDSAMYFCASKGGAGSYNEQFFGPGTRLTVL.

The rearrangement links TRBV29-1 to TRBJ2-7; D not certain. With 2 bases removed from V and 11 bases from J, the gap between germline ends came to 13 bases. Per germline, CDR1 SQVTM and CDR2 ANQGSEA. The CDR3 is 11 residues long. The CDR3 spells CSVELPNGKYF. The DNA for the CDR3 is TGCAGCGTTGAACTGCCGAATGGCAAGTACTTC.

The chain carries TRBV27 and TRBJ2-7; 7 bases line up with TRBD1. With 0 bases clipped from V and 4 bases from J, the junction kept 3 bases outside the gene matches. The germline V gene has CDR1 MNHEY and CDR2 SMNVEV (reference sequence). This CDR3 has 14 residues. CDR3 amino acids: CASSLSTGPYEQYF. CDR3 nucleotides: TGTGCCAGCAGTTTATCGACAGGGCCGTACGAGCAGTACTTC.

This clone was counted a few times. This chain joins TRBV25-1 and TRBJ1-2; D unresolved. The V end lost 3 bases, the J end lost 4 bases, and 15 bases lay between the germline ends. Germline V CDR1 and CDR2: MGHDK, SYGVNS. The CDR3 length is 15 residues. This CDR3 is CASSDTGDGIYGYTF. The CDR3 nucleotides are TGTGCCAGCAGTGATACCGGAGACGGGATCTATGGCTACACCTTC.

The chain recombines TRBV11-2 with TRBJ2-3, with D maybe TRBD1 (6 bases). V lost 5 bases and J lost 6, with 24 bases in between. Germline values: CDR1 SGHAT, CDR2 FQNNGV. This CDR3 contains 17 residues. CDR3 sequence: CASSLRGRVGGLDTQYF. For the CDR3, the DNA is TGTGCCAGCAGCCTCAGGGGCCGGGTGGGCGGGTTGGATACGCAGTATTTT.

CDR3 region: CASRRSGTYEQYF. CDR3 coding DNA: TGTGCCAGCAGAAGGAGCGGAACCTACGAGCAGTACTTC. V gene TRBV27 combines with J gene TRBJ2-7, with a possible D match to TRBD2 (5 bases). Germline CDR1 MNHEY, CDR2 SMNVEV (reference sequence). With 6 bases removed from V and 2 bases from J, the gap between germline ends came to 11 bases. CDR3 length: 13 amino acids.